This TCR beta chain was sequenced in a study of CD8 T cells in ankylosing spondylitis. Findings and caveats of the study: Apparently characteristic of ankylosing spondylitis blood was a TCR beta motif (about 8 highly homologous variants). Disease-linked clones, CD8+, were relatively rare in peripheral blood. The clones that were linked to disease were reported to be significantly enriched in matched synovial fluid samples from ankylosing spondylitis patients.

Making use of molecular barcodes, quantitative 5'-RACE generated TCR beta libraries. TCRdb itself ran the 5' RACE reads through MiXCR, one entry per CDR3 protein. The table records under 950,000 distinct CDR3 sequences, roughly 19% of them present only once. This clonotype was counted only a few times. What it binds is unknown. The sample taken for sequencing was blood, either unsorted or a sorted T cell fraction (not recorded which). The sequence came from a male donor with ankylosing spondylitis.

CDR3 bases: TGCAGTGCTAGTTTCCAGCCTAATGAAAAACTGTTTTTT. It encodes CSASFQPNEKLFF. This chain connects TRBV20-1 to TRBJ1-4; D uncertain. Germline CDR1 and CDR2: DFQATT and SNEGSKA (reference sequence). The CDR3 loop spans 13 amino acids. Trimming pared 3 bases from V and 3 bases from J, leaving 8 bases between.